This T cell receptor beta chain was sequenced for a study of response to subunit inactivated influenza vaccine. On this clonotype itself: Its target is unknown.

Points from the study as a whole: Few additional T cells are recruited per seasonal influenza vaccination, authors suggested.

TCRdb re-derived calls from the RT-PCR reads in MiXCR, one entry per CDR3 protein. This sample yields fewer than 700,000 distinct CDR3 sequences, of which approximately 13% are seen a single time; roughly 14% belongs to the top ten. The CDR3 covers 13 residues. The germline V and J ends were trimmed by 2 bases and 4 bases, with 7 bases remaining between them. CDR1 and CDR2 from the germline V gene are KGHDR and SFDVKD. V gene TRBV24-1 combines with J gene TRBJ2-5; D gene unclear. Material: PBMCs from blood, obtained roughly 6 weeks after vaccination. This TCR derives from a middle-aged man who received an inactivated influenza vaccine. Here the CDR3 DNA reads TGTGCCACCAGTGATTCAGGCTTAGAGACCCAGTACTTC. This translates into CATSDSGLETQYF.